The 9 T cell receptor beta chains given below trace back to one sample, sequenced in a study of CD8+CD57+ T cells in acquired aplastic anemia. It was genomic DNA that served as the template for profiling TCR beta VDJ and CDR3. TCRdb itself ran the reads through MiXCR, one entry per CDR3 protein. This sample has hundreds of thousands of distinct CDR3 sequences, with roughly a third found just once. All sequencing subjects had displayed CD8+CD57+ cell expansion on flow cytometry. Material for sequencing was sorted CD4+, CD8+, or CD8+CD57+ T cells (not recorded which) from PBMCs. The receptors originated from a human donor with aplastic anemia.

This clonotype was observed many times. V is TRBV5-1 and J is TRBJ2-7; D is perhaps TRBD1 or TRBD2 (7 bases each). The V gene's germline CDR1 is SGHRS and CDR2 YFSETQ. The germline V and J ends were trimmed by 0 bases and 12 bases, with 16 bases remaining between them. The CDR3 runs to 13 residues. The CDR3 DNA reads as TGCGCCAGCAGCTTGGGACAGGGAGGGGAGTTGTACTTC. The encoded protein is CASSLGQGGELYF.

CDR3 nucleotides: TGCGCCAGCAGCCAGGACAGGCCTGCAACTAATGAAAAACTGTTTTTT. Translated, it gives CASSQDRPATNEKLFF. This chain links TRBV4-3 with TRBJ1-4, with 7 bases lining up with TRBD1. Germline CDR1 reads LGHNA; CDR2 reads YSLEER. V was pared by 3 bases and J by 0 bases, with 4 bases of the junction left unmatched. This CDR3 comprises 16 residues.

This clonotype was seen a few times. J is TRBJ1-2 and V is TRBV19; D unclear. The CDR3 sequence is 12 residues long. Per germline, CDR1 LNHDA and CDR2 SQIVND (reference sequence). The germline V and J ends were trimmed by 6 bases and 4 bases, with 9 bases remaining between them. The CDR3 loop reads CASSTTRYGYTF. CDR3 bases: TGTGCCAGTAGCACAACGCGCTATGGCTACACCTTC. Full variable domain (rest looked up from reference TRBV19 and TRBJ1-2): DGGITQSPKYLFRKEGQNVTLSCEQNLNHDAMYWYRQDPGQGLRLIYYSQIVNDFQKGDIAEGYSVSREKKESFPLTVTSAQKNPTAFYLCASSTTRYGYTFGSGTRLTVV.

This clonotype was seen repeatedly, ten times or more. The V call is TRBV10-3, the J call TRBJ1-3, with TRBD1 matching 8 bases. Germline trimming cut 8 bases from V and 6 bases from J; bases unmatched to any gene: 6. CDR3 length equals 13 residues. The germline gives CDR1 ENHRY, CDR2 SYGVKD. The CDR3 is CAIGTGGVNTIYF. For the CDR3, the DNA is TGTGCCATCGGTACAGGGGGAGTAAACACCATATATTTT.

The table lists this clonotype with a few counts. V is TRBV7-9 and J is TRBJ2-1; the D is unclear. CDR1 is SEHNR, CDR2 FQNEAQ, per germline (reference sequence). With 3 bases removed from V and 0 bases from J, the gap between germline ends came to 9 bases. The CDR3 is 15 amino acids. CDR3: CASSFSVSSYNEQFF. CDR3 sequence (DNA): TGTGCCAGCAGCTTCTCGGTTAGCTCCTACAATGAGCAGTTCTTC.

This clonotype was seen ten or more times. This sequence joins TRBV2 and TRBJ1-5; a weak D match, TRBD1 (6 bases). The V and J ends lost 5 bases and 1 base respectively, with 12 bases between them. Germline CDR1 reads SNHLY; CDR2 reads FYNNEI. The CDR3 loop spans 15 amino acids. CDR3 nucleotide sequence: TGTGCCAGCAGTTTCGGACAGCGAAGCAATCAGCCCCAGCATTTT. Translated, it gives CASSFGQRSNQPQHF.

The V and J genes are TRBV19 and TRBJ2-1; 13 nucleotides agree with TRBD2. This CDR3 spans 13 amino acids. Losses at the gene ends were 6 bases for V and 9 bases for J; bases not matched to a gene: 2. The germline V gene encodes CDR1 LNHDA and CDR2 SQIVND (reference sequence). CDR3 nucleotide sequence: TGTGCCAGTAGCGGACTAGCGGGAGTTGAGCAGTTCTTC. It specifies CASSGLAGVEQFF.

This clonotype was counted at least ten times. The chain couples TRBV2 to TRBJ2-7; the match to TRBD2 covers 7 bases. Germline CDR1 and CDR2: SNHLY and FYNNEI. V gave up 8 bases and J gave up 0 bases; unmatched junction bases: 7. This CDR3 region has 14 residues. The CDR3 coding sequence is TGTGCCAGCCGGGACTACGTGAGCTCCTACGAGCAGTACTTC. Translated, it gives CASRDYVSSYEQYF.

Points on this clonotype: One junction end disagrees with the germline gene, perhaps due to a read error. The rearrangement uses TRBV10-2 and TRBJ1-5; perhaps TRBD1 as D (6 bases). The germline CDR1 and CDR2 sequences are WSHSY and SAAADI. The CDR3 loop spans 16 amino acids. The CDR3 loop is CASSTRLQGSNQPQHF. The CDR3 DNA is TGTGCCAGCTCGACGCGGCTACAGGGTAGCAATCAGCCCCAGCATTTT.